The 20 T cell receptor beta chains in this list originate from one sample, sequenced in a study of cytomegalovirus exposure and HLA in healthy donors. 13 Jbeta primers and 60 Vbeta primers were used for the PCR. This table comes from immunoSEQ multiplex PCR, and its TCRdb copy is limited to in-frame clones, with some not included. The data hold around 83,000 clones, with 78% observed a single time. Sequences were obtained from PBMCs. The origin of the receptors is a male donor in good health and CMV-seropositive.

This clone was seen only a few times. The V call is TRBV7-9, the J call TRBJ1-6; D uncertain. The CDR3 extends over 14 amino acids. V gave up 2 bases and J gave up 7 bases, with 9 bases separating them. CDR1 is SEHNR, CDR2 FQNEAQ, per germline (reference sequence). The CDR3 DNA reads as TGTGCCAGCAGCTTAACGGCAGGAAATTCACCCCTCCACTTT. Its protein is CASSLTAGNSPLHF.

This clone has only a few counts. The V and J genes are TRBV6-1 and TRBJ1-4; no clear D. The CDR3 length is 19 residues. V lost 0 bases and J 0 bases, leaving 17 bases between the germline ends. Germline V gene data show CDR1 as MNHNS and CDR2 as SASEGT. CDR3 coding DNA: TGTGCCAGCAGTGAAGCCGCCGACACCTTAGTTGCAACTAATGAAAAACTGTTTTTT. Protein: CASSEAADTLVATNEKLFF.

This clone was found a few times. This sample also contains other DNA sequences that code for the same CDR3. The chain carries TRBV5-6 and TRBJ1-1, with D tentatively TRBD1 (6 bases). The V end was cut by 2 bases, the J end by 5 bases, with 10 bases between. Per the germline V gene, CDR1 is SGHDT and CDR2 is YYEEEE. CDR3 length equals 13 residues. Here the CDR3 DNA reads TGTGCCAGCAGCTTAAGAAGGGGGACTGAAGCTTTCTTT. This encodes CASSLRRGTEAFF.

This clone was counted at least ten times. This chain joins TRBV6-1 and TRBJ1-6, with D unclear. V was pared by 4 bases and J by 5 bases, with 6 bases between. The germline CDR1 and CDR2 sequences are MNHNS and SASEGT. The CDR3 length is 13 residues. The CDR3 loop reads CASSGLDNSPLHF. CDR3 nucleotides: TGTGCCAGCAGTGGGCTGGATAATTCACCCCTCCACTTT.

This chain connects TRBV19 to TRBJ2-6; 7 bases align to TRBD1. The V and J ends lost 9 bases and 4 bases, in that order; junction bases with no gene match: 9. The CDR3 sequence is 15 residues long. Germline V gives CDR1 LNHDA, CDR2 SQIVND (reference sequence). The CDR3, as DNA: TGTGCCAGCCGCACAGGGGCGTCGGGGGCCAACGTCCTGACTTTC. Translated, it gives CASRTGASGANVLTF.

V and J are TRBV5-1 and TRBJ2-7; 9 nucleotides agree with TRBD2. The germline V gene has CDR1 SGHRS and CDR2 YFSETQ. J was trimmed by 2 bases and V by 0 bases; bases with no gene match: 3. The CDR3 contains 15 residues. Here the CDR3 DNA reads TGCGCCAGCAGCTTGGTGCGGGAGGGCCCCTACGAGCAGTACTTC. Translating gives CASSLVREGPYEQYF.

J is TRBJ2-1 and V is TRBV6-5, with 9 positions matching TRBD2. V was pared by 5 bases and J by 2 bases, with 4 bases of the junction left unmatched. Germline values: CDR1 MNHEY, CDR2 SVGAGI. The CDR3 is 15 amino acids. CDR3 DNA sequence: TGTGCCAGCAGTCTAGCGGGGAGCCCCTACAATGAGCAGTTCTTC. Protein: CASSLAGSPYNEQFF.

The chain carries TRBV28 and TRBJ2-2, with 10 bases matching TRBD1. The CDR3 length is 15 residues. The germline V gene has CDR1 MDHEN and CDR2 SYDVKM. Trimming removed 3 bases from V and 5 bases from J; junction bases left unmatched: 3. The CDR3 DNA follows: TGTGCCAGCAGTTTCGGGACAGGGGTAACCGGGGAGCTGTTTTTT. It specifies CASSFGTGVTGELFF.

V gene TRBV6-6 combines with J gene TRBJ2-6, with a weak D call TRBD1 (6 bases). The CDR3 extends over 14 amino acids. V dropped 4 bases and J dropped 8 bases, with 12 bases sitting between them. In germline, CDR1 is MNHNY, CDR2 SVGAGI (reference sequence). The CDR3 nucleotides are TGTGCCAGCAGTTGGTGGACAGACCCCAACGTCCTGACTTTC. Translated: CASSWWTDPNVLTF.

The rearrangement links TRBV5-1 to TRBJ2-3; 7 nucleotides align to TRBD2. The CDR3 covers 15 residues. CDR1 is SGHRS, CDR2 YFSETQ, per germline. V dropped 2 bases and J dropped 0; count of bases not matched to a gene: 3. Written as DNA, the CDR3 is TGCGCCAGCAGCTTCGCGGGGGTTAGCACAGATACGCAGTATTTT. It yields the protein CASSFAGVSTDTQYF.

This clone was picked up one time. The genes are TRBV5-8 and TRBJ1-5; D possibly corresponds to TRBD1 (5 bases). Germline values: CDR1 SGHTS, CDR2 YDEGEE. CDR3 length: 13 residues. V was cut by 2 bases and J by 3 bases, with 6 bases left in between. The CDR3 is CASSLQVNQPQHF. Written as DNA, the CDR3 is TGTGCCAGCAGCTTACAGGTCAATCAGCCCCAGCATTTT.

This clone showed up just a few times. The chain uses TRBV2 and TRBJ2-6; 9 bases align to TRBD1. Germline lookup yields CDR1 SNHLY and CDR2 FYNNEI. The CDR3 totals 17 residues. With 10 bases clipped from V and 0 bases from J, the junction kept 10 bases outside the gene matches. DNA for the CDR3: TGTGCCATTCCGGGACAGGGTTCCCACTCTGGGGCCAACGTCCTGACTTTC. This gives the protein CAIPGQGSHSGANVLTF.

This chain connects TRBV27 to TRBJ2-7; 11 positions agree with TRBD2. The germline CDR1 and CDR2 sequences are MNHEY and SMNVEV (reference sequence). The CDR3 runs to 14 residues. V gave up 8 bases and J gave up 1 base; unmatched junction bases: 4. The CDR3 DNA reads TGTGCCAGCGGCCCTAGCGGGGGGTCCTACGAGCAGTACTTC. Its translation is CASGPSGGSYEQYF.

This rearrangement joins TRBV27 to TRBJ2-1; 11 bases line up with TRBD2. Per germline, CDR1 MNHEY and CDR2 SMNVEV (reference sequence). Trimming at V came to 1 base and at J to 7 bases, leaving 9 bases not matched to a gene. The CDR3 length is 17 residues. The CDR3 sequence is CASSLYSISGRVNEQFF. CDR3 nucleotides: TGTGCCAGCAGTTTATATTCCATTAGCGGGAGGGTTAATGAGCAGTTCTTC.

The CDR3 loop reads CASSIGGFGNQPQHF. CDR3 nucleotides: TGTGCCAGTAGTATAGGAGGGTTCGGCAATCAGCCCCAGCATTTT. The chain couples TRBV19 to TRBJ1-5; D is undetermined. This CDR3 is 15 amino acids long. Trimming stripped 1 base from V and 2 bases from J, with 9 bases between. The V gene's germline CDR1 is LNHDA and CDR2 SQIVND (reference sequence).

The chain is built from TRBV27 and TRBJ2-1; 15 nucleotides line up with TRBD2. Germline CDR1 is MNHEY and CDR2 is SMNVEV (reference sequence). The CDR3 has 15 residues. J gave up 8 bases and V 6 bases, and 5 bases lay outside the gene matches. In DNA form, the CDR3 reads TGTGCCAGCAGCCTGGGACTAGCGGGAGGCTATGAGCAGTTCTTC. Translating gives CASSLGLAGGYEQFF.

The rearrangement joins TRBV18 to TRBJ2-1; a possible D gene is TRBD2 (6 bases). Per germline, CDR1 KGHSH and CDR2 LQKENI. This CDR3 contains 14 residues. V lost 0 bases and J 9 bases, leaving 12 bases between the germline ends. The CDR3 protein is CASSPPTGDIEQFF. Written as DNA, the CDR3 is TGTGCCAGCTCACCACCCACGGGGGATATTGAGCAGTTCTTC.

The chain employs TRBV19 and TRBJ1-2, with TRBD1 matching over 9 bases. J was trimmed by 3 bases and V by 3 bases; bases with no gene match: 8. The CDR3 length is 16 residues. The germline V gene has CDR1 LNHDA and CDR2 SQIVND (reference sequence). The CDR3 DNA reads TGTGCCAGTAGTATCACTTGGGACAGGGTGGACTATGGCTACACCTTC. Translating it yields CASSITWDRVDYGYTF.

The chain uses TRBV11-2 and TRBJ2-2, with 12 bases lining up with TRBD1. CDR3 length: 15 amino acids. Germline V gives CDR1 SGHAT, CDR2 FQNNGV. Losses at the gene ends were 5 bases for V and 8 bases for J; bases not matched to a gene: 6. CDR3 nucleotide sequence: TGTGCCAGCAGCGCGGGACAGGGGGCTTTAGGGGAGCTGTTTTTT. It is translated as CASSAGQGALGELFF.

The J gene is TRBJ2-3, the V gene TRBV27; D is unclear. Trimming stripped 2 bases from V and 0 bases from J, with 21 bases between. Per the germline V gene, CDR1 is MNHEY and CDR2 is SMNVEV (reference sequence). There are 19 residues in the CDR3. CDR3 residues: CASSLLDRPANSSTDTQYF. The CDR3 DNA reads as TGTGCCAGCAGTTTACTCGATCGACCCGCAAACAGTAGCACAGATACGCAGTATTTT.